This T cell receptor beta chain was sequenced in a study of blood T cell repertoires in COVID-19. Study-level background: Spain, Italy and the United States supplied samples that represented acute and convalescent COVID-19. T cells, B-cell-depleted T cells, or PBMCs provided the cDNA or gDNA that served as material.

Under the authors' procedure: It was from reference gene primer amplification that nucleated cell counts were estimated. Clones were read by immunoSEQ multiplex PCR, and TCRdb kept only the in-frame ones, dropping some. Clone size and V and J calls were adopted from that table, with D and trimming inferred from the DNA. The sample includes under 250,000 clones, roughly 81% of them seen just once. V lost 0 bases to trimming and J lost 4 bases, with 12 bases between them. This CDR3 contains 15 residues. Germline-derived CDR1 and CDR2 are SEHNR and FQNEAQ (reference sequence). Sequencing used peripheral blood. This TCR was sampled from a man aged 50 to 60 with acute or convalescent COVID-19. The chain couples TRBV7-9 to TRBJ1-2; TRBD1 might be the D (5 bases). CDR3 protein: CASSLAQGLIYGYTF. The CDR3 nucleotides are TGTGCCAGCAGCTTAGCTCAGGGCTTGATCTATGGCTACACCTTC. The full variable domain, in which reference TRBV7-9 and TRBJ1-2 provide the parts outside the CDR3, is DTGVSQNPRHKITKRGQNVTFRCDPISEHNRLYWYRQTLGQGPEFLTYFQNEAQLEKSRLLSDRFSAERPKGSFSTLEIQRTEQGDSAMYLCASSLAQGLIYGYTFGSGTRLTVV.